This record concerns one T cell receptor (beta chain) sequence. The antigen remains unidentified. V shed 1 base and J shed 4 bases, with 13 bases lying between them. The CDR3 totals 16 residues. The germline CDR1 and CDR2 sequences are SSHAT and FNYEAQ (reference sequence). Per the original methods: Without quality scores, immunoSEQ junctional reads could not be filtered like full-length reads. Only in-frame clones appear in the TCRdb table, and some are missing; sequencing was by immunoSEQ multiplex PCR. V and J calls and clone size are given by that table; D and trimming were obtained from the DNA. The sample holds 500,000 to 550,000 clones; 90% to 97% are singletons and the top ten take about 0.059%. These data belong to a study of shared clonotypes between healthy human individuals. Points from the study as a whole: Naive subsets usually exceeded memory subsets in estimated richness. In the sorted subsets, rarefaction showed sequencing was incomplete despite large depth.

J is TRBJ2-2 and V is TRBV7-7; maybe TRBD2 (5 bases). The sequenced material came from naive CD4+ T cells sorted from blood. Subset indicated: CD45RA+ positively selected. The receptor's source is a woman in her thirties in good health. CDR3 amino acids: CASSLGASPSTGELFF. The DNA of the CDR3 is TGTGCCAGCAGCTTAGGTGCTAGCCCCAGCACCGGGGAGCTGTTTTTT.